These 14 T cell receptor beta chains were all obtained from the same sample, sequenced in a study of blood T cell repertoires in COVID-19. Repertoires were generated with immunoSEQ multiplex PCR, while TCRdb's copy carries only in-frame clones and drops some. There are about 110,000 clones in the sample; 70% to 80% occur only once, and 6.2% lies in the top ten. Sequences were obtained from peripheral blood. Receptors originate from a man older than 75 with COVID-19, enrolled during active disease.

The rearrangement links TRBV27 to TRBJ1-5; TRBD1 agrees at 7 bases. After removal of 6 bases from V and 0 bases from J, the junction contained 5 bases not matched to a gene. The germline V gene has CDR1 MNHEY and CDR2 SMNVEV (reference sequence). The CDR3 runs 15 residues. In nucleotides, the CDR3 is TGTGCCAGCAGCCTGACAGGGTATAGCAATCAGCCCCAGCATTTT. It translates to CASSLTGYSNQPQHF.

The chain carries TRBV7-9 and TRBJ1-2, with a possible D match to TRBD1 (5 bases). The germline CDR1 and CDR2 sequences are SEHNR and FQNEAQ (reference sequence). The CDR3 contains 12 residues. The V end lost 5 bases, the J end lost 6 bases, and 10 bases lay between the germline ends. The CDR3 nucleotides are TGTGCCAGCAGCGCAGGGTTGGATGGCTACACCTTC. Its protein is CASSAGLDGYTF.

The chain joins TRBV28 to TRBJ1-1; D possibly corresponds to TRBD1 (5 bases). V was cut by 7 bases and J by 3 bases, with 6 bases left in between. Germline V gives CDR1 MDHEN, CDR2 SYDVKM. There are 11 residues in the CDR3. CDR3 in DNA: TGTGCCAGCATAGGGGACACTGAAGCTTTCTTT. Translation: CASIGDTEAFF.

The sample holds one count of this clone. This chain uses TRBV19 with TRBJ1-5, with TRBD1 identical over 8 bases. CDR1 is LNHDA, CDR2 SQIVND, per germline (reference sequence). Trimming at V came to 9 bases and at J to 5 bases, leaving 9 bases not matched to a gene. This CDR3 contains 14 residues. The CDR3 loop reads CASRGLGTDQPQHF. In DNA form, the CDR3 reads TGTGCCAGCAGGGGGCTGGGTACGGATCAGCCCCAGCATTTT.

The chain joins TRBV5-3 to TRBJ1-5; a possible D gene is TRBD1 (5 bases). TRBV5-3 belongs to the ORF category, with a function that is uncertain. The CDR3 spans 13 residues. Trimming removed 10 bases from V and 7 bases from J, with 18 bases in between. The DNA for the CDR3 is TGTGCCCCCTTGGGGGGGGGTTGGCAGCCCCAGCATTTT. It specifies CAPLGGGWQPQHF.

By its share, this clone is medium-sized (0.01 to 0.1%). The rearrangement links TRBV7-2 to TRBJ2-7; 9 nucleotides line up with TRBD2. The CDR3 has 16 residues. Germline V gene data show CDR1 as SGHTA and CDR2 as FQGNSA. V lost 2 bases, J lost 1 base, and 6 bases stayed unmatched. The CDR3 nucleotides read TGTGCCAGCAGCTTAAGTCTGAGCGGGGGGTCCTACGAGCAGTACTTC. It specifies CASSLSLSGGSYEQYF.

This chain connects TRBV21-1 to TRBJ2-7; TRBD2 is taken as the D call from the table, unchecked against the DNA. TRBV21-1 is a documented pseudogene. The CDR3 totals 18 residues. DNA for the CDR3: TGTGCCAGCACCACTAGCCCCCGGGCGCCGTCGATCTCCTACGAGCAGTACTTC. Residues: CASTTSPRAPSISYEQYF.

The chain couples TRBV11-2 to TRBJ2-7, with 7 bases lining up with TRBD2. The CDR3 length is 14 residues. V trimming: 5 bases; J trimming: 4 bases; junction bases outside the gene matches: 8. Germline lookup yields CDR1 SGHAT and CDR2 FQNNGV. The CDR3 DNA is TGTGCCAGCAGCGACTGGGCGGGAGTTTACGAGCAGTACTTC. This sequence encodes CASSDWAGVYEQYF.

The chain employs TRBV5-1 and TRBJ2-1; TRBD2 agrees at 8 bases. Germline V gene data show CDR1 as SGHRS and CDR2 as YFSETQ. The J segment lost 1 base and the V segment lost 0 bases, leaving 9 bases of the junction unmatched. The CDR3 contains 18 residues. CDR3 loop: CASSLAVPGGPSYNEQFF. The CDR3 DNA follows: TGCGCCAGCAGCTTGGCAGTCCCGGGAGGGCCTTCCTACAATGAGCAGTTCTTC.

This clone was detected only a few times. The rearrangement links TRBV24-1 to TRBJ2-1, with D maybe TRBD2 (5 bases). The ends were cut back, 1 base at V and 6 bases at J, with 12 bases in the middle. CDR1 is KGHDR and CDR2 is SFDVKD in the germline V gene. This CDR3 contains 15 residues. The CDR3 spells CATSDFSGEFNEQFF. The CDR3 nucleotides read TGTGCCACCAGTGATTTTTCCGGGGAGTTCAATGAGCAGTTCTTC.

The chain joins TRBV2 to TRBJ2-3, with 7 bases lining up with TRBD2. This CDR3 comprises 12 residues. After removal of 4 bases from V and 7 bases from J, the junction contained 2 bases not matched to a gene. The germline CDR1 and CDR2 sequences are SNHLY and FYNNEI. For the CDR3, the DNA is TGTGCCAGCAGTGGGACTAGTCATACGCAGTATTTT. It yields the protein CASSGTSHTQYF. The variable domain in full, completed from reference TRBV2 and TRBJ2-3, reads EPEVTQTPSHQVTQMGQEVILRCVPISNHLYFYWYRQILGQKVEFLVSFYNNEISEKSEIFDDQFSVERPDGSNFTLKIRSTKLEDSAMYFCASSGTSHTQYFGPGTRLTVL.

This chain connects TRBV29-1 to TRBJ1-5; unclear D gene. CDR1 and CDR2 from the germline V gene are SQVTM and ANQGSEA. The CDR3 is 14 amino acids. V lost 5 bases to trimming and J lost 0 bases, with 11 bases between them. CDR3 coding DNA: TGCAGCGTTTTGTCCGGGTCTAGCAATCAGCCCCAGCATTTT. Translating gives CSVLSGSSNQPQHF.

CDR3 loop: CASSYKGYYNEQFF. DNA for the CDR3: TGTGCCAGCAGCTACAAGGGGTACTACAATGAGCAGTTCTTC. The rearrangement links TRBV21-1 to TRBJ2-1; the D call in the table, TRBD1, was not verified against the DNA. TRBV21-1 is a pseudogene segment. The CDR3 is 14 amino acids.

Notes on this clone: Other DNA sequences in this specimen translate into the identical CDR3. This chain uses TRBV18 with TRBJ2-5; D unclear. Germline V gene lookup returns CDR1 KGHSH and CDR2 LQKENI. The CDR3 length is 13 residues. Trimming removed 3 bases from V and 3 bases from J, with 8 bases in between. CDR3 bases: TGTGCCAGCTCACCGGGCCGAAAAGAGACCCAGTACTTC. Its protein product is CASSPGRKETQYF. Combining the CDR3 with reference TRBV18 and TRBJ2-5 gives the whole variable domain NAGVMQNPRHLVRRRGQEARLRCSPMKGHSHVYWYRQLPEEGLKFMVYLQKENIIDESGMPKERFSAEFPKEGPSILRIQQVVRGDSAAYFCASSPGRKETQYFGPGTRLLVL.